Each of the 28 T cell receptor beta chains below was sequenced from the same sample in a study of T cell responses to AZD1222 COVID-19 vaccine. TCRdb's copy holds only in-frame clones and misses some; the assay was immunoSEQ multiplex PCR. The sample holds under 150,000 clones, over 80% seen once. The sequencing used peripheral blood, collected on day 0 of MenACWY control vaccination. All receptors come from an adult in good health.

The CDR3 sequence: CSAPTGWTQYF. CDR3 nucleotide sequence: TGCAGTGCTCCCACAGGTTGGACCCAGTACTTC. V is TRBV20-1 and J is TRBJ2-5, with D possibly TRBD1 on 5 matching bases. Germline CDR1 reads DFQATT; CDR2 reads SNEGSKA (reference sequence). The V gene lost 5 bases and the J gene lost 7 bases, with 11 bases spanning the gap. The CDR3 extends over 11 amino acids.

The chain joins TRBV5-6 to TRBJ2-3; a possible D gene is TRBD2 (5 bases). CDR3 size: 12 residues. The germline V and J ends were trimmed by 5 bases and 10 bases, with 14 bases remaining between them. Germline V gives CDR1 SGHDT, CDR2 YYEEEE. This chain's CDR3 is CASSPEGRAQYF. As DNA, the CDR3 is TGTGCCAGCAGTCCGGAAGGGAGAGCGCAGTATTTT. The full variable domain, in which reference TRBV5-6 and TRBJ2-3 provide the parts outside the CDR3, is DAGVTQSPTHLIKTRGQQVTLRCSPKSGHDTVSWYQQALGQGPQFIFQYYEEEERQRGNFPDRFSGHQFPNYSSELNVNALLLGDSALYLCASSPEGRAQYFGPGTRLTVL.

The chain couples TRBV7-2 to TRBJ2-7; D tentatively reads TRBD1 or TRBD2 (5 bases each). The germline V gene encodes CDR1 SGHTA and CDR2 FQGNSA. Trimming stripped 2 bases from V and 0 bases from J, with 14 bases between. CDR3 length: 16 residues. The CDR3 protein is CASSLQGRTVSYEQYF. DNA for the CDR3: TGTGCCAGCAGCTTACAGGGACGGACCGTCTCCTACGAGCAGTACTTC.

This clone occurred a few times. This chain joins TRBV18 and TRBJ2-1; 9 bases fit TRBD2. Trimming took 5 bases from V and 3 from J; bases not matched to a gene: 5. The CDR3 sequence is 15 residues long. From germline, CDR1 is KGHSH and CDR2 LQKENI. The CDR3 protein is CASSVTSGRYNEQFF. The DNA of the CDR3 is TGTGCCAGCTCAGTGACTAGCGGCCGCTACAATGAGCAGTTCTTC.

This chain links TRBV11-2 with TRBJ1-4; D gene uncertain. The germline V gene encodes CDR1 SGHAT and CDR2 FQNNGV. The CDR3 extends over 12 amino acids. The V gene lost 1 base and the J gene lost 8 bases, with 5 bases spanning the gap. As DNA, the CDR3 is TGTGCCAGCAGCTTAGGGGAAGAAAAACTGTTTTTT. Protein product: CASSLGEEKLFF.

This clone was seen a few times. This chain uses TRBV7-2 with TRBJ1-6, with TRBD1 matching over 7 bases. After removal of 3 bases from V and 14 bases from J, the junction contained 13 bases not matched to a gene. The germline gives CDR1 SGHTA, CDR2 FQGNSA. The CDR3 sequence is 15 residues long. This CDR3 is CASSFLRDRAITLHF. Written as DNA, the CDR3 is TGTGCCAGCAGCTTCCTCCGGGACAGAGCTATAACCCTCCACTTT.

In its sample, this clone was seen a few times. This rearrangement joins TRBV19 to TRBJ1-5; the match to TRBD1 covers 7 bases. CDR3 length equals 15 residues. J lost 0 bases, V lost 4 bases, and 3 bases had no gene match. Germline V gives CDR1 LNHDA, CDR2 SQIVND (reference sequence). CDR3: CASSRGQYSNQPQHF. CDR3 DNA sequence: TGTGCCAGTAGTAGGGGACAGTATAGCAATCAGCCCCAGCATTTT.

This chain connects TRBV5-1 to TRBJ2-4; D is perhaps TRBD1 (6 bases). CDR3 length: 12 residues. The V gene's germline CDR1 is SGHRS and CDR2 YFSETQ. With 2 bases removed from V and 9 bases from J, the gap between germline ends came to 9 bases. In DNA, the CDR3 is TGCGCCAGCAGCTTCAGGGGTGGCATTCAGTACTTC. Encoded protein: CASSFRGGIQYF.

This clone was counted once. This sample also contains other DNA sequences that code for the same CDR3. The chain links TRBV9 to TRBJ2-7; the D gene is possibly TRBD1 (6 bases). Trimming left V 3 bases short and J 1 base short, with 8 bases between. The CDR3 is 13 amino acids. CDR1 is SGDLS, CDR2 YYNGEE, per germline. CDR3: CASSARGSYEQYF. The CDR3 DNA is TGTGCCAGCAGCGCGAGGGGGTCCTACGAGCAGTACTTC. Full variable domain (rest looked up from reference TRBV9 and TRBJ2-7): DSGVTQTPKHLITATGQRVTLRCSPRSGDLSVYWYQQSLDQGLQFLIQYYNGEERAKGNILERFSAQQFPDLHSELNLSSLELGDSALYFCASSARGSYEQYFGPGTRLTVT.

V is TRBV7-2 and J is TRBJ2-3; 8 nucleotides line up with TRBD2. The CDR3 sequence is 18 residues long. V lost 5 bases and J lost 1; bases outside the gene matches: 14. Germline CDR1 reads SGHTA; CDR2 reads FQGNSA. The CDR3 bases are TGTGCCAGCAGCGTTCCGAAGACTAGCGTTTTGGGCACAGATACGCAGTATTTT. Amino acid sequence: CASSVPKTSVLGTDTQYF.

The rearrangement uses TRBV5-1 and TRBJ2-7; the match to TRBD1 covers 9 bases. Trimming cost V 4 bases and J 5 bases; bases outside gene matches: 16. This CDR3 region has 17 residues. CDR1 and CDR2 from the germline V gene are SGHRS and YFSETQ. This CDR3 is CASSPALQTGGDHEQYF. Written as DNA, the CDR3 is TGCGCCAGCAGCCCTGCCCTCCAAACAGGGGGCGACCACGAGCAGTACTTC.

V usage is TRBV15 and J usage is TRBJ2-3; 9 bases line up with TRBD1. The CDR3 extends over 15 amino acids. The germline V gene encodes CDR1 LNHNV and CDR2 YYDKDF (reference sequence). V lost 5 bases, J lost 2 bases, and 5 bases stayed unmatched. The CDR3 nucleotides are TGTGCCACCAGCGGCGGGACAGGGCTCACAGATACGCAGTATTTT. Protein: CATSGGTGLTDTQYF.

This clone was found once. This chain links TRBV19 with TRBJ1-1; D possibly corresponds to TRBD1 (5 bases). CDR3 length equals 15 residues. V lost 3 bases and J lost 1, with 12 bases in between. Per the germline V gene, CDR1 is LNHDA and CDR2 is SQIVND (reference sequence). This CDR3 is CASSISQGWNTEAFF. The CDR3 coding sequence is TGTGCCAGTAGTATCTCCCAGGGATGGAACACTGAAGCTTTCTTT.

The CDR3 reads CASSLSRLNTEAFF. The CDR3 DNA is TGTGCCAGCAGCTTAAGTCGCTTGAACACTGAAGCTTTCTTT. The chain uses TRBV7-9 and TRBJ1-1; D gene unclear. This CDR3 has 14 amino acids. Germline CDR1 is SEHNR and CDR2 is FQNEAQ (reference sequence). V gave up 2 bases and J gave up 0 bases, with 7 bases separating them. Full variable domain (outside the CDR3, taken from reference TRBV7-9 and TRBJ1-1): DTGVSQNPRHKITKRGQNVTFRCDPISEHNRLYWYRQTLGQGPEFLTYFQNEAQLEKSRLLSDRFSAERPKGSFSTLEIQRTEQGDSAMYLCASSLSRLNTEAFFGQGTRLTVV.

This chain connects TRBV7-9 to TRBJ1-5; D remains unclear. CDR3 size: 17 residues. The V gene lost 1 base and the J gene lost 1 base, with 14 bases spanning the gap. Germline CDR1 is SEHNR and CDR2 is FQNEAQ (reference sequence). The CDR3 DNA follows: TGTGCCAGCAGCTTAGGGGCGGATATCTGGAGCAATCAGCCCCAGCATTTT. Translation: CASSLGADIWSNQPQHF.

V is TRBV5-4 and J is TRBJ2-7; D ambiguous. V lost 3 bases, J lost 0 bases, and 7 bases lay in between. CDR1 and CDR2 from the germline V gene are SGHNT and YYREEE (reference sequence). The CDR3 has 13 amino acids. In nucleotides, the CDR3 is TGTGCCAGCAGCTGGGTTAGCTCCTACGAGCAGTACTTC. This encodes CASSWVSSYEQYF.

This chain connects TRBV10-1 to TRBJ2-7, with 9 bases lining up with TRBD1. The CDR3 sequence is 14 residues long. V shed 4 bases, J shed 6 bases, and the junction held 7 bases outside the gene matches. From germline, CDR1 is WNHNN and CDR2 SYGVQD (reference sequence). As DNA, the CDR3 is TGCGCCAGCAGTGGTTTGGGACAGGGCTCCGAGCAGTACTTC. It encodes CASSGLGQGSEQYF.

The chain links TRBV6-5 to TRBJ2-3; TRBD2 agrees at 7 bases. Germline values: CDR1 MNHEY, CDR2 SVGAGI. The CDR3 consists of 13 residues. V trimming: 6 bases; J trimming: 6 bases; junction bases outside the gene matches: 6. The CDR3 spells CASSHREGDTQYF. The CDR3 DNA follows: TGTGCCAGCAGCCATAGGGAGGGGGATACGCAGTATTTT.

This rearrangement joins TRBV7-9 to TRBJ1-6; D is uncertain. This CDR3 region has 16 residues. Deletions cut 2 bases from V and 0 bases from J, with 8 bases between. The V gene's germline CDR1 is SEHNR and CDR2 FQNEAQ (reference sequence). The CDR3 spells CASSLTGSSYNSPLHF. The CDR3 DNA reads TGTGCCAGCAGCTTAACGGGCAGCTCCTATAATTCACCCCTCCACTTT.

This rearrangement joins TRBV5-1 to TRBJ1-4, with 10 bases matching TRBD1. This CDR3 spans 16 amino acids. The V gene's germline CDR1 is SGHRS and CDR2 YFSETQ. Trimming at V came to 5 bases and at J to 7 bases, leaving 11 bases not matched to a gene. The CDR3 nucleotides read TGCGCCAGCAGTCTCCGACAGGGGGCAGCAGGTGAAAAACTGTTTTTT. It is translated as CASSLRQGAAGEKLFF.

V is TRBV7-2 and J is TRBJ1-5; no firm D call. V gave up 2 bases and J gave up 0 bases, with 5 bases separating them. The CDR3 is made up of 14 amino acids. CDR1 and CDR2 from the germline V gene are SGHTA and FQGNSA. CDR3 protein: CASSLFSSNQPQHF. The CDR3 coding sequence is TGTGCCAGCAGCTTATTCTCTAGCAATCAGCCCCAGCATTTT.

The chain carries TRBV7-9 and TRBJ2-4; TRBD1 or TRBD2 may be the D gene (7 bases each). Trimming took 5 bases from V and 8 from J, leaving 16 bases between them. Germline lookup yields CDR1 SEHNR and CDR2 FQNEAQ (reference sequence). The CDR3 covers 14 residues. CDR3 residues: CASSPQGGAHIQYF. In DNA form, the CDR3 reads TGTGCCAGCAGCCCCCAGGGGGGGGCCCACATTCAGTACTTC.

The chain has TRBV6-5 and TRBJ1-2; tentative D call: TRBD1 (5 bases). V was trimmed by 6 bases and J by 4 bases, leaving 6 bases between them. This CDR3 comprises 11 residues. From germline, CDR1 is MNHEY and CDR2 SVGAGI. DNA of the CDR3: TGTGCCAGCAGGGGGGTCTATGGCTACACCTTC. Its translation is CASRGVYGYTF.

The chain uses TRBV19 and TRBJ2-1; a possible D gene is TRBD2 (6 bases). This CDR3 spans 14 amino acids. Deletions cut 1 base from V and 8 bases from J, with 12 bases between. Germline V lookup: CDR1 LNHDA, CDR2 SQIVND (reference sequence). CDR3 sequence: CASSIAGAFDEQFF. CDR3 in DNA: TGTGCCAGTAGTATAGCGGGAGCTTTCGATGAGCAGTTCTTC.

The V gene is TRBV5-1, the J gene TRBJ2-6; D not resolved. V was clipped by 1 base and J by 0 bases, with 5 bases between them. Germline assignment: CDR1 SGHRS and CDR2 YFSETQ. The CDR3 length is 15 residues. The chain's CDR3 is CASSLRSSGANVLTF. DNA for the CDR3: TGCGCCAGCAGCTTGCGGTCCTCTGGGGCCAACGTCCTGACTTTC.

The chain employs TRBV6-1 and TRBJ1-5; D not certain. V was cut by 1 base and J by 0 bases, with 13 bases left in between. This CDR3 has 17 residues. Looked up from germline, CDR1 is MNHNS and CDR2 is SASEGT. The CDR3 reads CASSEVKAAYSNQPQHF. In DNA, the CDR3 is TGTGCCAGCAGTGAAGTTAAGGCAGCGTATAGCAATCAGCCCCAGCATTTT.

The chain combines TRBV5-4 with TRBJ2-7; 8 nucleotides line up with TRBD2. CDR3 length: 15 residues. Germline loops: CDR1 SGHNT, CDR2 YYREEE (reference sequence). V dropped 3 bases and J dropped 0; count of bases not matched to a gene: 5. CDR3 region: CASSSAGGLSYEQYF. CDR3 sequence (DNA): TGTGCCAGCAGCTCGGCGGGGGGCCTCTCCTACGAGCAGTACTTC.

This clone appeared many times. CDR3 amino acids: CASSHPLKNTEAFF. CDR3 nucleotide sequence: TGCGCCAGCAGCCACCCGTTAAAGAACACTGAAGCTTTCTTT. The genes are TRBV4-1 and TRBJ1-1, with D unclear. Germline assignment: CDR1 MGHRA and CDR2 YSYEKL. V was clipped by 3 bases and J by 1 base, with 9 bases between them. The CDR3 totals 14 residues.